The subject of this entry is one T cell receptor (beta chain). Its antigen is not identified. This record comes from a study of T-cell memory formation after mild COVID-19. Study-level points and caveats: Pre-infection memory carried some responding clones, suggesting that cross-reactive memory joined.

TCRdb ran MiXCR on the 5' RACE reads and lists one entry per CDR3 protein. The sample yields approximately 400,000 distinct CDR3 sequences, about a sixth seen once. This CDR3 has 13 amino acids. Germline assignment: CDR1 KGHSH and CDR2 LQKENI. Deletions cut 6 bases from V and 5 bases from J, with 11 bases between. Material for sequencing was PBMCs or a T cell subset sorted from them (not recorded which). The TCR comes from a man in his late teens or twenties who had mild COVID-19 (a few samples of this study predate the infection). Cell type and time point are not known. The rearrangement uses TRBV18 and TRBJ2-1; D is unresolved. The CDR3: CASSQQENNEQFF. CDR3 bases: TGTGCCAGCTCCCAGCAGGAGAACAATGAGCAGTTCTTC.